The T cell receptor (beta chain) described here comes from a study of graft-versus-host responses after intestinal transplantation. About the research overall: Recipients uniformly received anti-thymocyte globulin induction, followed by tacrolimus and steroids for 3 to 4 years. Study results and caveats: Allografts of one patient group, those with graft-donor T cell macrochimerism, had high graft-versus-host to host-versus-graft clonal ratios. Recipient marrow showed GvH clones, some seen first in ileum or blood. GvH clone levels peaked in circulation, and this peak was associated with early post-transplant HvG declines.

Using immunoSEQ multiplex PCR, the repertoire was profiled, and TCRdb retains in-frame clones only, with some absent. Among approximately 100,000 clones listed, 85% to 90% were seen once. Of note for this clone: Its specificity is unknown.

Germline CDR1 and CDR2: KGHSH and LQKENI. The CDR3 has 15 residues. Deletions cut 2 bases from V and 3 bases from J, with 8 bases between. Sequenced here: unstimulated CD4+ T cells sorted from spleen or lymph node cells, sampled before intestinal transplant. J is TRBJ2-6 and V is TRBV18, with unresolved D. The receptor was isolated from a human donor who received an intestinal transplant. The chain's CDR3 is CASSPGLGGANVLTF. CDR3 coding DNA: TGTGCCAGCTCACCAGGGCTGGGTGGGGCCAACGTCCTGACTTTC.